This T cell receptor beta chain is from a study of CD8 T cells in Susac syndrome. Turning to this clonotype: The antigen is unknown.

This CDR3 has 13 residues. Germline lookup yields CDR1 SGDLS and CDR2 YYNGEE. Trimming left V 2 bases short and J 3 bases short, with 7 bases between. CD8+ and CD4+ T cells from blood underwent TCR beta sequencing, which was carried out in a high-throughput format. Study findings and constraints: It was acknowledged in the study that its TCR sequencing and HLA analysis involved a relatively small number of individuals.

Reverse transcription used about 0.5 to 1 ug RNA and random hexamers. An immunoSEQ multiplex PCR amplified TCR beta CDR3 over 54 Vbeta and 13 Jbeta. TCRdb re-called the immunoSEQ multiplex PCR reads through MiXCR, storing one row per CDR3 protein. The sample holds about 150,000 distinct CDR3 sequences, about 95% seen once. This TCR was sampled from a human donor with multiple sclerosis. Sequenced: CD8+ T cells from PBMCs. The V and J genes are TRBV9 and TRBJ2-3; D remains ambiguous. The DNA for the CDR3 is TGTGCCAGCAGCGTCCTGGGAACAGATACGCAGTATTTT. Encoded protein: CASSVLGTDTQYF. The full variable domain, in which reference TRBV9 and TRBJ2-3 provide the parts outside the CDR3, is DSGVTQTPKHLITATGQRVTLRCSPRSGDLSVYWYQQSLDQGLQFLIQYYNGEERAKGNILERFSAQQFPDLHSELNLSSLELGDSALYFCASSVLGTDTQYFGPGTRLTVL.